These T cell receptor beta chains were read from a single sample in a study of radiotherapy plus CTLA-4 blockade in lung cancer. Profiling relied on immunoSEQ multiplex PCR, and the TCRdb table lists in-frame clones only, not all of them. Altogether 30,000 or so clones are present, around 70% being singletons, with the ten largest covering roughly 4.8%. Material: peripheral blood, obtained from a patient treated with radiotherapy plus ipilimumab. The receptors originated from a human donor with non-small cell lung cancer whose response to radiotherapy plus ipilimumab could not be evaluated. Both conserved end residues are part of each CDR3. The order of the fields is V gene, J gene, clone size, D gene, CDR3 DNA, CDR3 protein. A D gene is named only where the DNA matches it firmly. Only part of the rows carry a size: once, few, many, or a class if the clone is expanded.

v_gene: TRBV5-6
j_gene: TRBJ2-3
abundance: .
d_gene: .
CDR3nt: TGTGCCAGCAGCTTCTATAGCACAGATACGCAGTATTTT
CDR3aa: CASSFYSTDTQYF

v_gene: TRBV5-1
j_gene: TRBJ2-1
abundance: .
d_gene: TRBD2
CDR3nt: TGCGCCAGCAGCCCCCAGGGAGGAGCGGGAGGGCTTAATGAGCAGTTCTTC
CDR3aa: CASSPQGGAGGLNEQFF

v_gene: TRBV6-5
j_gene: TRBJ2-3
abundance: once
d_gene: .
CDR3nt: TGTGCCAGCAGTTTCAGGGGTGCAGATACGCAGTATTTT
CDR3aa: CASSFRGADTQYF

v_gene: TRBV28
j_gene: TRBJ2-7
abundance: .
d_gene: TRBD2
CDR3nt: TGTGCCAGCAGTGCGTCTCCGCCGGGACTAGCGGGTCTTCCGTCCTACGAGCAGTACTTC
CDR3aa: CASSASPPGLAGLPSYEQYF

v_gene: TRBV25-1
j_gene: TRBJ2-5
abundance: medium-sized
d_gene: TRBD1
CDR3nt: TGTGCCACCTCCCGGGGAACCAGGGGGCCCGAGACCCAGTACTTC
CDR3aa: CATSRGTRGPETQYF

v_gene: TRBV29-1
j_gene: TRBJ1-5
abundance: .
d_gene: TRBD1
CDR3nt: TGCAGCGTGGGCCCTTCCGGGACAGGATATAGCAATCAGCCCCAGCATTTT
CDR3aa: CSVGPSGTGYSNQPQHF

v_gene: TRBV9
j_gene: TRBJ2-7
abundance: .
d_gene: .
CDR3nt: TGTGCCAGCAGCGTCGGGGGAGCGGGTCGGGGGGAGCAGTACTTC
CDR3aa: CASSVGGAGRGEQYF

v_gene: TRBV19
j_gene: TRBJ2-7
abundance: few
d_gene: .
CDR3nt: TGTGCCAGTAGTCTCCACGGACAGAGCTCCTACGAGCAGTACTTC
CDR3aa: CASSLHGQSSYEQYF

v_gene: TRBV5-1
j_gene: TRBJ2-7
abundance: .
d_gene: .
CDR3nt: TGCGCCAGCAGCTTGGCAGGACTAACCTACGAGCAGTACTTC
CDR3aa: CASSLAGLTYEQYF

v_gene: TRBV9
j_gene: TRBJ1-3
abundance: .
d_gene: TRBD1
CDR3nt: TGTGCCAGCAGGCGGGACAGCTCTGGAAACACCATATATTTT
CDR3aa: CASRRDSSGNTIYF

v_gene: TRBV6-1
j_gene: TRBJ1-1
abundance: few
d_gene: .
CDR3nt: TGTGCCACCCTGCCCCCCGGGACACCGAACACTGAAGCTTTCTTT
CDR3aa: CATLPPGTPNTEAFF

v_gene: TRBV7-9
j_gene: TRBJ1-4
abundance: few
d_gene: .
CDR3nt: TGTGCCAGCAGCTCGCAGCCGGGGGAAAAACTGTTTTTT
CDR3aa: CASSSQPGEKLFF

v_gene: TRBV19
j_gene: TRBJ1-4
abundance: .
d_gene: TRBD1
CDR3nt: TGTGCCAGTGGCCGACAGGGGAACTCTGAAAAACTGTTTTTT
CDR3aa: CASGRQGNSEKLFF

v_gene: TRBV6-5
j_gene: TRBJ2-1
abundance: .
d_gene: TRBD1
CDR3nt: TGTGCCAGCAGGGGGACAGGGGTGAGTAATGAGCAGTTCTTC
CDR3aa: CASRGTGVSNEQFF

v_gene: TRBV19
j_gene: TRBJ1-3
abundance: few
d_gene: .
CDR3nt: TGTGCCAGTAGTATTGGCCCTTACTCTGGAAACACCATATATTTT
CDR3aa: CASSIGPYSGNTIYF

v_gene: TRBV5-6
j_gene: TRBJ2-7
abundance: .
d_gene: .
CDR3nt: TGTGCCAGCAGCTTGGAGCTATTGAGCTCCTACGAGCAGTACTTC
CDR3aa: CASSLELLSSYEQYF

v_gene: TRBV29-1
j_gene: TRBJ2-5
abundance: .
d_gene: .
CDR3nt: TGCAGCGTTGAAGATTATCGGGGAATCCAAGAGACCCAGTACTTC
CDR3aa: CSVEDYRGIQETQYF

v_gene: TRBV10-1
j_gene: TRBJ2-7
abundance: .
d_gene: .
CDR3nt: TGCGCCAGCAGTGAGTCGTCGGGAGACTTTTACGAGCAGTACTTC
CDR3aa: CASSESSGDFYEQYF

v_gene: TRBV2
j_gene: TRBJ2-7
abundance: once
d_gene: TRBD2
CDR3nt: TGTGCCAGCAGCTTGGCTAGCGGGAAAACGAGGGAGCAGTACTTC
CDR3aa: CASSLASGKTREQYF

v_gene: TRBV19
j_gene: TRBJ2-2
abundance: few
d_gene: TRBD1
CDR3nt: TGTGCCAGTAGTAGACTCGGACAGGTGAACACCGGGGAGCTGTTTTTT
CDR3aa: CASSRLGQVNTGELFF

v_gene: TRBV4-1
j_gene: TRBJ2-5
abundance: .
d_gene: .
CDR3nt: TGCGCCAGCAGCCGGGCCCCCGTCCAAGAGACCCAGTACTTC
CDR3aa: CASSRAPVQETQYF

v_gene: TRBV5-1
j_gene: TRBJ2-6
abundance: .
d_gene: TRBD2
CDR3nt: TGCGCCAGCAGCTTGGGACTAGCGGGGTCTGGGGCCAACGTCCTGACTTTC
CDR3aa: CASSLGLAGSGANVLTF

v_gene: TRBV5-4
j_gene: TRBJ2-5
abundance: .
d_gene: .
CDR3nt: TGTGCCAGCAGCCCAGGGGGGAGAGAGGGGACCCAGTACTTC
CDR3aa: CASSPGGREGTQYF

v_gene: TRBV23-1
j_gene: TRBJ1-3
abundance: .
d_gene: .
CDR3nt: TGCGCCAGCACCCTAACGGGGAGGTACACTGGAAACACCATATATTTT
CDR3aa: CASTLTGRYTGNTIYF

v_gene: TRBV7-2
j_gene: TRBJ2-7
abundance: .
d_gene: TRBD1
CDR3nt: TGTGCCAGCAGCTTCTCCGGGACAGGCCTGGAGCAGTACTTC
CDR3aa: CASSFSGTGLEQYF

v_gene: TRBV11-2
j_gene: TRBJ2-3
abundance: .
d_gene: .
CDR3nt: TGTGCCAGCAGCTTAGTTCCCCTGGCTTCAGATACGCAGTATTTT
CDR3aa: CASSLVPLASDTQYF

v_gene: TRBV19
j_gene: TRBJ1-6
abundance: .
d_gene: .
CDR3nt: TGTGCCAGTAGACAGAGCTCCTATAATTCACCCCTCCACTTT
CDR3aa: CASRQSSYNSPLHF

v_gene: TRBV15
j_gene: TRBJ2-1
abundance: .
d_gene: TRBD2
CDR3nt: TGTGCCACCAGCGCAGGACAGTCCGCGGGGGGCAATGAGCAGTTCTTC
CDR3aa: CATSAGQSAGGNEQFF

v_gene: TRBV11-2
j_gene: TRBJ2-1
abundance: few
d_gene: .
CDR3nt: TGTGCCAGCAGCCCCATGGGGGCATCCTCCTACAATGAGCAGTTCTTC
CDR3aa: CASSPMGASSYNEQFF

v_gene: TRBV19
j_gene: TRBJ1-2
abundance: medium-sized
d_gene: TRBD1
CDR3nt: TGTGCCAGTAGCCGACAGGGGGCGTCCTATGGCTACACCTTC
CDR3aa: CASSRQGASYGYTF

v_gene: TRBV7-2
j_gene: TRBJ2-3
abundance: .
d_gene: .
CDR3nt: TGTGCCAGCAGGCGAGCGATGGCGGGATCCACAGATACGCAGTATTTT
CDR3aa: CASRRAMAGSTDTQYF

v_gene: TRBV6-5
j_gene: TRBJ1-2
abundance: .
d_gene: TRBD1
CDR3nt: TGTGCCAGCAGTGGGGACAGAACAAGAGGCTACACCTTC
CDR3aa: CASSGDRTRGYTF

v_gene: TRBV5-1
j_gene: TRBJ2-3
abundance: .
d_gene: TRBD2
CDR3nt: TGCGCCAGCAGCACCGGACTAGCGGGAAGCCTTGGCACAGATACGCAGTATTTT
CDR3aa: CASSTGLAGSLGTDTQYF

v_gene: TRBV7-2
j_gene: TRBJ2-7
abundance: .
d_gene: TRBD1
CDR3nt: TGTGCCAGCAGCTGGCGACAGGGTTCCTACGAGCAGTACTTC
CDR3aa: CASSWRQGSYEQYF

v_gene: TRBV5-6
j_gene: TRBJ2-3
abundance: few
d_gene: .
CDR3nt: TGTGCCAGCAGCCGCAGGGGTCTCAGCACAGATACGCAGTATTTT
CDR3aa: CASSRRGLSTDTQYF

v_gene: TRBV4-1
j_gene: TRBJ2-3
abundance: .
d_gene: TRBD2
CDR3nt: TGCGCCAGCAGCCGAGGACTAGCGGCGACCCGGTCCAATACGCAGTATTTT
CDR3aa: CASSRGLAATRSNTQYF

v_gene: TRBV6-6
j_gene: TRBJ2-7
abundance: .
d_gene: TRBD1
CDR3nt: TGTGCCACCCGAGGGCAGGGGGCGATTTACGAGCAGTACTTC
CDR3aa: CATRGQGAIYEQYF

v_gene: TRBV6-5
j_gene: TRBJ2-5
abundance: .
d_gene: .
CDR3nt: TGTGCCAGCAGGACGGACTCGTCCTCACCCCAGTACTTC
CDR3aa: CASRTDSSSPQYF

v_gene: TRBV4-1
j_gene: TRBJ1-6
abundance: .
d_gene: TRBD1
CDR3nt: TGCGCCAGCAGCCAGGGACAGGGGCCTAGGGCACCCCTCCACTTT
CDR3aa: CASSQGQGPRAPLHF

v_gene: TRBV7-2
j_gene: TRBJ1-1
abundance: few
d_gene: TRBD1
CDR3nt: TGTGCCAGCAGCCGACAGGGGAGGGACACTGAAGCTTTCTTT
CDR3aa: CASSRQGRDTEAFF

v_gene: TRBV6-1
j_gene: TRBJ1-5
abundance: .
d_gene: .
CDR3nt: TGTGCCAGCAGTGAAGTCAGGGGCAATCAGCCCCAGCATTTT
CDR3aa: CASSEVRGNQPQHF

v_gene: TRBV1
j_gene: TRBJ2-7
abundance: .
d_gene: .
CDR3nt: TGCACCAGCAGTCCTCCGGGACTAGAAAACTCCTACGAGCAGTACTTC
CDR3aa: CTSSPPGLENSYEQYF

v_gene: TRBV7-6
j_gene: TRBJ1-5
abundance: .
d_gene: TRBD1
CDR3nt: TGTGCCAGCAGCTTAGGGACAGGGAGGAATCAGCCCCAGCATTTT
CDR3aa: CASSLGTGRNQPQHF

v_gene: TRBV9
j_gene: TRBJ2-3
abundance: .
d_gene: TRBD2
CDR3nt: TGTGCCAGCAGCCCCCGACTAGCGACCACAGATACGCAGTATTTT
CDR3aa: CASSPRLATTDTQYF

v_gene: TRBV12-1
j_gene: TRBJ2-1
abundance: .
d_gene: .
CDR3nt: .
CDR3aa: CASSFAEGIDYNEQFF